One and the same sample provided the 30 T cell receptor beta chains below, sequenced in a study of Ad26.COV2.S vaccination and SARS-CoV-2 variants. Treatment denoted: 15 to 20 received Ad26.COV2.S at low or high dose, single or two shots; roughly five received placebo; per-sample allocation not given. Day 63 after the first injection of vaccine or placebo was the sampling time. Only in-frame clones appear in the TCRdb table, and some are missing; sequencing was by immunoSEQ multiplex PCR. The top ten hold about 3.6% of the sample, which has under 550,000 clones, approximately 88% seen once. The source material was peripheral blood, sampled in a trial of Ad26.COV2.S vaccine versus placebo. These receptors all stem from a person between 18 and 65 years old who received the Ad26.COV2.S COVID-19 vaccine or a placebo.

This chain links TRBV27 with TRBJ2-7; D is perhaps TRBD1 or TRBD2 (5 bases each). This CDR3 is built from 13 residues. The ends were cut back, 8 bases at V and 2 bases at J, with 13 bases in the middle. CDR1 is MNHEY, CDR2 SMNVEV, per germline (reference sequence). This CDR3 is CASRQGAAYEQYF. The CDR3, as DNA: TGTGCCAGCCGCCAGGGAGCGGCCTACGAGCAGTACTTC.

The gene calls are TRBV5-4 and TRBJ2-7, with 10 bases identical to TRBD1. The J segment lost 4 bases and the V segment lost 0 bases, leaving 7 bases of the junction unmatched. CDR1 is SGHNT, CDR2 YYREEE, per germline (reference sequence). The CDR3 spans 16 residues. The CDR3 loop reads CASSLGAGTGAYEQYF. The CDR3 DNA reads TGTGCCAGCAGCTTGGGGGCCGGGACAGGGGCTTACGAGCAGTACTTC.

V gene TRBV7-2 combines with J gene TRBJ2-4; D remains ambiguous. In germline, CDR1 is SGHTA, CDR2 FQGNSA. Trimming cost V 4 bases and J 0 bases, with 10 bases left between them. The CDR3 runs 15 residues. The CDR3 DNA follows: TGTGCCAGCAGCTCCCACCCGTCAGCCAAAAACATTCAGTACTTC. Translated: CASSSHPSAKNIQYF.

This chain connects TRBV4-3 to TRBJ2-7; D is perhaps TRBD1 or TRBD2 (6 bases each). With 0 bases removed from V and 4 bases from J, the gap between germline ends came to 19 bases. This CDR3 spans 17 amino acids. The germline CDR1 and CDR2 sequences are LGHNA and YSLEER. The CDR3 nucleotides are TGCGCCAGCAGCCAAGATCACTATCGGGGGCTCGATTACGAGCAGTACTTC. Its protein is CASSQDHYRGLDYEQYF.

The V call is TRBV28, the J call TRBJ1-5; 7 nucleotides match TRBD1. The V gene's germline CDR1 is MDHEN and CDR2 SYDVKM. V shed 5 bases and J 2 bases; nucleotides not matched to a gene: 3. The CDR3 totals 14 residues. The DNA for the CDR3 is TGTGCCAGCAGTATTCAGGGGGGCAATCAGCCCCAGCATTTT. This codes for CASSIQGGNQPQHF.

DNA for the CDR3: TGCGCCAGCAGCCATGGACAGGGCAATGAGCAGTTCTTC. It encodes CASSHGQGNEQFF. This rearrangement joins TRBV4-1 to TRBJ2-1, with 8 positions matching TRBD1. The CDR3 totals 13 residues. V lost 3 bases, J lost 6 bases, and 1 base stayed unmatched. Looked up from germline, CDR1 is MGHRA and CDR2 is YSYEKL.

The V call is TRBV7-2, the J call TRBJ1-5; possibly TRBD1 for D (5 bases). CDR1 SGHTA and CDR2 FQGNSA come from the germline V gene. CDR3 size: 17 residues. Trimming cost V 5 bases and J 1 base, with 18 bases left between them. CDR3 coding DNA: TGTGCCAGCAGCATCACGGGGGGGTTGACGAGCAATCAGCCCCAGCATTTT. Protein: CASSITGGLTSNQPQHF.

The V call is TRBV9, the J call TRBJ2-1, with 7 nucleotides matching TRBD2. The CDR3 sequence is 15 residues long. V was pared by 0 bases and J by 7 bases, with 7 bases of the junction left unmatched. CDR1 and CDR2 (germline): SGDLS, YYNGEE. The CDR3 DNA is TGTGCCAGCAGCGTAGCAGCGGGGCGGGGGAATGAGCAGTTCTTC. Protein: CASSVAAGRGNEQFF.

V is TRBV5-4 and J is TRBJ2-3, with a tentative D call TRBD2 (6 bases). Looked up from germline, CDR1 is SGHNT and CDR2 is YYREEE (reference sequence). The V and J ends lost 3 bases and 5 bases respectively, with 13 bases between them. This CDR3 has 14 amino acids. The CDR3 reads CASSSPRGIDTQYF. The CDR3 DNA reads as TGTGCCAGCAGCTCTCCCCGGGGGATAGATACGCAGTATTTT.

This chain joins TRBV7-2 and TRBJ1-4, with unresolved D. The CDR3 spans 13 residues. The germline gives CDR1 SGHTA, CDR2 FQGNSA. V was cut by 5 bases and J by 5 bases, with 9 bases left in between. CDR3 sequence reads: CASSPGPNEKLFF. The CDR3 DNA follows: TGTGCCAGCAGCCCCGGACCGAATGAAAAACTGTTTTTT. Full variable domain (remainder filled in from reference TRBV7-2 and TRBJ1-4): GAGVSQSPSNKVTEKGKDVELRCDPISGHTALYWYRQSLGQGLEFLIYFQGNSAPDKSGLPSDRFSAERTGGSVSTLTIQRTQQEDSAVYLCASSPGPNEKLFFGSGTQLSVL.

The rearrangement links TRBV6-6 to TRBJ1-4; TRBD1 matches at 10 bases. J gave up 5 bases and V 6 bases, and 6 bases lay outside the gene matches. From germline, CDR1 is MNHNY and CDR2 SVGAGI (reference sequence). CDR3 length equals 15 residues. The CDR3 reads CASRTRDRGNEKLFF. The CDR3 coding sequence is TGTGCCAGCAGAACAAGGGACAGGGGAAATGAAAAACTGTTTTTT.

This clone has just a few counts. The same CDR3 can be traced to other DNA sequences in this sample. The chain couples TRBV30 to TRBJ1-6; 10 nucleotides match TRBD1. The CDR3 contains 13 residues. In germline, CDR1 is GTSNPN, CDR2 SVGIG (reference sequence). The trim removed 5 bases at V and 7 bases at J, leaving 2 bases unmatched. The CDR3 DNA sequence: TGTGCCTGGCGGACAGGGGGGAATTCACCCCTCCACTTT. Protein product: CAWRTGGNSPLHF.

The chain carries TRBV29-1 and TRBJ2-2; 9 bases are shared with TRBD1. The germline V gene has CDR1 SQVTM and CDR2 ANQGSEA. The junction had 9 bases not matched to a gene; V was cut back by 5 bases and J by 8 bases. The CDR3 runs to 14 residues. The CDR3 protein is CSVSGTGLGGELFF. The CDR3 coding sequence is TGCAGCGTTTCCGGGACAGGGTTAGGGGGGGAGCTGTTTTTT.

CDR3 nucleotide sequence: TGTGCCAGCAGTCCTAAACAGGGGAGGGGGTACGAGCAGTACTTC. Protein product: CASSPKQGRGYEQYF. The V call is TRBV27, the J call TRBJ2-7; perhaps D is TRBD1 or TRBD2 (7 bases each). The germline V gene has CDR1 MNHEY and CDR2 SMNVEV (reference sequence). With 5 bases removed from V and 4 bases from J, the gap between germline ends came to 18 bases. The length of the CDR3 is 15 residues.

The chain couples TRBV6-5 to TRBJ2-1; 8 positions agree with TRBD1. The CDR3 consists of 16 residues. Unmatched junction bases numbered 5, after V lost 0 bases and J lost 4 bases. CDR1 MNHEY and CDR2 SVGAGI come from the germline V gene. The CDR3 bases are TGTGCCAGCAGTTACTCGCTGGGACAGGAGTACAATGAGCAGTTCTTC. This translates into CASSYSLGQEYNEQFF.

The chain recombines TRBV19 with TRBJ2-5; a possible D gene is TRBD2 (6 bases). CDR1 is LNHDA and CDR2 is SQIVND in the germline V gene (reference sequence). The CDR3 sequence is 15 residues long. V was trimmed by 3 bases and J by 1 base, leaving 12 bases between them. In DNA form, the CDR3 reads TGTGCCAGTAGTATTGGAGGGATGGGCCAAGAGACCCAGTACTTC. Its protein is CASSIGGMGQETQYF.

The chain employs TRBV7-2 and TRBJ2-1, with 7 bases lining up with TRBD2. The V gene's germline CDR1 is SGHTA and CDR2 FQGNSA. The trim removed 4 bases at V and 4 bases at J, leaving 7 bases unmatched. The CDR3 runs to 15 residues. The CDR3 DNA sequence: TGTGCCAGCAGCTGGCGACGGGGGGTTTACAATGAGCAGTTCTTC. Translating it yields CASSWRRGVYNEQFF.

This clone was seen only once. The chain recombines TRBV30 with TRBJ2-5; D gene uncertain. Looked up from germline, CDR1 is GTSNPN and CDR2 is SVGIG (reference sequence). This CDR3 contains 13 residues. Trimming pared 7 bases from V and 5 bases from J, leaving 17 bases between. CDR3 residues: CALEAALDETQYF. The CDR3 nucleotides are TGTGCCTTGGAAGCTGCTCTCGATGAGACCCAGTACTTC.

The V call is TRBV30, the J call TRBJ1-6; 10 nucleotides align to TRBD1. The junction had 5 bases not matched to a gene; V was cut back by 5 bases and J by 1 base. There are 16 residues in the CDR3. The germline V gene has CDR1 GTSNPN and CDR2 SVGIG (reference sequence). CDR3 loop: CAWQTGGTSYNSPLHF. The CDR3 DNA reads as TGTGCCTGGCAGACAGGGGGCACTTCCTATAATTCACCCCTCCACTTT.

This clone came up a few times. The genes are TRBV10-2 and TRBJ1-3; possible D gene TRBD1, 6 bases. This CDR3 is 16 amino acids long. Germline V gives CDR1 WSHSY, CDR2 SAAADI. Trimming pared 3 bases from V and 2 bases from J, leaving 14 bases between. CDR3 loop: CASSDVGADAGNTIYF. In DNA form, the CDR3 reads TGCGCCAGCAGTGATGTGGGGGCCGACGCTGGAAACACCATATATTTT.

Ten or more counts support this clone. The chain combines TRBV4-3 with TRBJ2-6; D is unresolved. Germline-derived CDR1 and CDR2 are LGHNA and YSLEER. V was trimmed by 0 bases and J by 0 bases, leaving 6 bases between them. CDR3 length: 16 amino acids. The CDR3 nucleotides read TGCGCCAGCAGCCAAGATCCAACCTCTGGGGCCAACGTCCTGACTTTC. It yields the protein CASSQDPTSGANVLTF.

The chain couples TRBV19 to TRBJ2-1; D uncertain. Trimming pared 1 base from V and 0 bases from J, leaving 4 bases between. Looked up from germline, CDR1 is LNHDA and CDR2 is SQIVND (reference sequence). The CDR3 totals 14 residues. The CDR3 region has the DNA TGTGCCAGTAGTATAGCCAGCTCCTACAATGAGCAGTTCTTC. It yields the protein CASSIASSYNEQFF.

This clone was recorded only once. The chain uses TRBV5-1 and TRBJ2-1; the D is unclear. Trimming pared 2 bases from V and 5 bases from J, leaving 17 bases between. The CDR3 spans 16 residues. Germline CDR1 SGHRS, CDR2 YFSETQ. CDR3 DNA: TGCGCCAGCAGCTTTAGGCCCAGCGACGGAGACAATGAGCAGTTCTTC. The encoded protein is CASSFRPSDGDNEQFF.

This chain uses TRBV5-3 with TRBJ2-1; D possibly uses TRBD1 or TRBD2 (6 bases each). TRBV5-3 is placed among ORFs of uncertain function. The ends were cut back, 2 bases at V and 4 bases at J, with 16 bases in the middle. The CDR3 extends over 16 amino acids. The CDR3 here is CARSFRGPYNYNEQFF. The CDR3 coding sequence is TGTGCCAGAAGCTTCCGGGGGCCGTACAATTACAATGAGCAGTTCTTC.

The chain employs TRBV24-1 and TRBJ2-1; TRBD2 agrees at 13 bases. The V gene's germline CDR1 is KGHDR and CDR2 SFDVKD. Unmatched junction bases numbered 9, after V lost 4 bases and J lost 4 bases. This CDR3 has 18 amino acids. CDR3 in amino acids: CATSDPTGTSGTYNEQFF. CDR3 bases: TGTGCCACCAGTGACCCCACCGGGACTAGCGGGACTTACAATGAGCAGTTCTTC.

The CDR3 protein is CASSWGTGSGNTIYF. The CDR3 nucleotides read TGTGCCAGCAGTTGGGGGACAGGGTCAGGAAACACCATATATTTT. The J gene is TRBJ1-3, the V gene TRBV6-5; 9 bases are a match to TRBD1. The V gene's germline CDR1 is MNHEY and CDR2 SVGAGI. The V segment lost 4 bases and the J segment 4 bases; nucleotides outside the gene matches: 5. This CDR3 is built from 15 residues.

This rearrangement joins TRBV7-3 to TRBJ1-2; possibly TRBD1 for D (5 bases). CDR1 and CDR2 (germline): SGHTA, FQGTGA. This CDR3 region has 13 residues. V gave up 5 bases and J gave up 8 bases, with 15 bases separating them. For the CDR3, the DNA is TGTGCCAGCAGCCCGAACATCGGGGGGGGCTACACCTTC. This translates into CASSPNIGGGYTF.

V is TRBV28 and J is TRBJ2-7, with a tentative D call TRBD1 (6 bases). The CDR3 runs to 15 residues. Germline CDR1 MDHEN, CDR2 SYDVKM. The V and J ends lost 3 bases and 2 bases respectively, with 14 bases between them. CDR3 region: CASSFSGTNAYEQYF. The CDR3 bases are TGTGCCAGCAGTTTCTCCGGGACAAATGCCTACGAGCAGTACTTC. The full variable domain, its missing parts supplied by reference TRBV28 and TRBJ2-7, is DVKVTQSSRYLVKRTGEKVFLECVQDMDHENMFWYRQDPGLGLRLIYFSYDVKMKEKGDIPEGYSVSREKKERFSLILESASTNQTSMYLCASSFSGTNAYEQYFGPGTRLTVT.

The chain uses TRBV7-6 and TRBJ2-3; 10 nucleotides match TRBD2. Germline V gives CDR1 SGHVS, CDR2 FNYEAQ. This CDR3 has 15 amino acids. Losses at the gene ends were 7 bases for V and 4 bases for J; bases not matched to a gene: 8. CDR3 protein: CASTGLAGDSDTQYF. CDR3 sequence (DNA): TGTGCCAGCACGGGTCTAGCGGGGGATTCAGATACGCAGTATTTT.

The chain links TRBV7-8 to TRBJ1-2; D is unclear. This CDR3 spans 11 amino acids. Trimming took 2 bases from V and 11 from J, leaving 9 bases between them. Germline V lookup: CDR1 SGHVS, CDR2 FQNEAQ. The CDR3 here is CASSLRLGYTF. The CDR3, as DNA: TGTGCCAGCAGCTTACGGCTAGGGTACACCTTC.